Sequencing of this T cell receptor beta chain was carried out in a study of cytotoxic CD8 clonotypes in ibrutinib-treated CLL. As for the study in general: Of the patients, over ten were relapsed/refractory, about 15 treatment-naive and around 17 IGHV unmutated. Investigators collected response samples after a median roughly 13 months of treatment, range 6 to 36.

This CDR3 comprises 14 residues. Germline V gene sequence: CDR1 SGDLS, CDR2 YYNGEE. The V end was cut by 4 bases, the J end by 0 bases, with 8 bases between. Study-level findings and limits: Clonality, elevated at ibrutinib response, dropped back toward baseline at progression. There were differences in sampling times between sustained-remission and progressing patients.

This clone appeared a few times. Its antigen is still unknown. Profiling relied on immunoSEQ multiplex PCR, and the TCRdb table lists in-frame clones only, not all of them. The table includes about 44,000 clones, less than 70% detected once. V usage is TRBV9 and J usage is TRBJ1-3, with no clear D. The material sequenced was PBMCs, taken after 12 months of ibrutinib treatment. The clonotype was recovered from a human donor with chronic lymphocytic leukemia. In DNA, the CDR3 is TGTGCCAGCAGCCCGACCAGCTCTGGAAACACCATATATTTT. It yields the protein CASSPTSSGNTIYF.